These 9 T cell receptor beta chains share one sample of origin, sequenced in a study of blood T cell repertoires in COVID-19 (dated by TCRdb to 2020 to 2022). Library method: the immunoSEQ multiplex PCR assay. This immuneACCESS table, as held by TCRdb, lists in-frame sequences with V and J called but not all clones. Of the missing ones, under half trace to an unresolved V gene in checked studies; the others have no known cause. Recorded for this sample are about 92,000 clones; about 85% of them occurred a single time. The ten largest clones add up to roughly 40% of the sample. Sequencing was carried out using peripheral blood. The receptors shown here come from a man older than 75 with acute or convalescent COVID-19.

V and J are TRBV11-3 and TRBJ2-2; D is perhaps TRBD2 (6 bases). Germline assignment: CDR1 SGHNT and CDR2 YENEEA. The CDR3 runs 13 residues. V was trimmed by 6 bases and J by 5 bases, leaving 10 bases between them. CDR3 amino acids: CASSPLATGELFF. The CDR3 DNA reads TGTGCCAGCAGTCCTCTAGCGACCGGGGAGCTGTTTTTT.

CDR3 DNA: TGTGCCAGTAGTATGATAACGGGAGGGCGTGAGCAGTTCTTC. It yields the protein CASSMITGGREQFF. The rearrangement joins TRBV19 to TRBJ2-1, with TRBD2 matching over 8 bases. Losses at the gene ends were 3 bases for V and 9 bases for J; bases not matched to a gene: 7. Germline V gives CDR1 LNHDA, CDR2 SQIVND (reference sequence). This CDR3 is 14 amino acids long.

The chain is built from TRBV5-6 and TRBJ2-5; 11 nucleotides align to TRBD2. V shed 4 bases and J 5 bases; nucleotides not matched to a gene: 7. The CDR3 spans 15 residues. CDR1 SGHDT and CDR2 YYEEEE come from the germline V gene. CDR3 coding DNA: TGTGCCAGCAGCATAGTAGCGGGAGGGCCGGAGACCCAGTACTTC. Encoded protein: CASSIVAGGPETQYF.

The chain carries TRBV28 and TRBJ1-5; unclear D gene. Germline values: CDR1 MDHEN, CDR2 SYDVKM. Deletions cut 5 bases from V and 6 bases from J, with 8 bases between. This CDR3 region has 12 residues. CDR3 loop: CASSGGSQPQHF. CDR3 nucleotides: TGTGCCAGCAGTGGTGGTAGTCAGCCCCAGCATTTT.

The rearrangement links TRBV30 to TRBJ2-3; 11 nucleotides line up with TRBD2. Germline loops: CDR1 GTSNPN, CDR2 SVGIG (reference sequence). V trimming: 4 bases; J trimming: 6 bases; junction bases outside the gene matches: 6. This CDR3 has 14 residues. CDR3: CAWTTSGRSDTQYF. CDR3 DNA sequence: TGTGCCTGGACCACTAGCGGGAGATCCGATACGCAGTATTTT. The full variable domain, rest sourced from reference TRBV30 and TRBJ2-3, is SQTIHQWPATLVQPVGSPLSLECTVEGTSNPNLYWYRQAAGRGLQLLFYSVGIGQISSEVPQNLSASRPQDRQFILSSKKLLLSDSGFYLCAWTTSGRSDTQYFGPGTRLTVL.

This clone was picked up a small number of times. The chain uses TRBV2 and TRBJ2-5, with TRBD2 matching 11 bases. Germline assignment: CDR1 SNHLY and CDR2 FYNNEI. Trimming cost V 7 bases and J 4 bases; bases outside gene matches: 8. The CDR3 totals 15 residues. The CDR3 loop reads CASKSSSGRGETQYF. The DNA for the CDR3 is TGTGCCAGCAAATCGAGTAGCGGGAGGGGAGAGACCCAGTACTTC.

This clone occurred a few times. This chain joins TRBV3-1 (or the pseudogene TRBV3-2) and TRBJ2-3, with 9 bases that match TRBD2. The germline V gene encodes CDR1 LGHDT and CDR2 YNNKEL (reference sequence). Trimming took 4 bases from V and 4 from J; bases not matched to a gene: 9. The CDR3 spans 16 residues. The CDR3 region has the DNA TGTGCCAGCAGCCCCCTGGGGGCGGGAGGGGCAGATACGCAGTATTTT. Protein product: CASSPLGAGGADTQYF.

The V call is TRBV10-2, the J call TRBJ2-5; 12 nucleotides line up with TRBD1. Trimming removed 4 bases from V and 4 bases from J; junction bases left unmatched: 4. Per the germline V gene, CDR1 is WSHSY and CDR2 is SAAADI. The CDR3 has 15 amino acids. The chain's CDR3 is CASSVGTGGPETQYF. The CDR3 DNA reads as TGCGCCAGCAGTGTTGGGACAGGGGGCCCAGAGACCCAGTACTTC.

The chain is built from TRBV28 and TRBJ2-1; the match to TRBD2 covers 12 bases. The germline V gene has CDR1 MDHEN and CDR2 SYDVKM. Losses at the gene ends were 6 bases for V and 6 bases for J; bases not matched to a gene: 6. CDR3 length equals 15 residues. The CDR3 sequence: CASSRTSGRTNEQFF. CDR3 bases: TGTGCCAGCAGCCGAACTAGCGGGAGGACCAATGAGCAGTTCTTC.